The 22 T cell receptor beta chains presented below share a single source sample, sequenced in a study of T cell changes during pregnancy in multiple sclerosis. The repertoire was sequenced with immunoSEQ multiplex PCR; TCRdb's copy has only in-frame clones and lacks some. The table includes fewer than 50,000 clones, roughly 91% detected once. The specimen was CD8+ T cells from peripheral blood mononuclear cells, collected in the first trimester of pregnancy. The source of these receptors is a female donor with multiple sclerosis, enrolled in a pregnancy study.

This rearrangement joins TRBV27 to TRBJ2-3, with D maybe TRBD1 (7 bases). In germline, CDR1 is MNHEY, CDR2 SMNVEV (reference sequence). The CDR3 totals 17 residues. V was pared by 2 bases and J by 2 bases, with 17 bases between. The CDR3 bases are TGTGCCAGCAGTTTAGTCCGTGTCAGGGGGGACACAGATACGCAGTATTTT. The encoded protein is CASSLVRVRGDTDTQYF.

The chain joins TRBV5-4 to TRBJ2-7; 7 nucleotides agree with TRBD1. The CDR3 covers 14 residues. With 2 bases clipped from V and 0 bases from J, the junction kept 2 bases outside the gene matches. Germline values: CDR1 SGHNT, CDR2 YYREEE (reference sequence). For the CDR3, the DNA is TGTGCCAGCAGCTTTTCAGGGGGCTCCTACGAGCAGTACTTC. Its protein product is CASSFSGGSYEQYF.

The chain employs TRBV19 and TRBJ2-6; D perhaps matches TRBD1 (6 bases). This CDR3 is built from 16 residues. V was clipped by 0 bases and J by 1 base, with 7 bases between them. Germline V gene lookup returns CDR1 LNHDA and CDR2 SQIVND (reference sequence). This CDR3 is CASSIDQGSGANVLTF. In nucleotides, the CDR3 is TGTGCCAGTAGTATAGATCAGGGGTCTGGGGCCAACGTCCTGACTTTC. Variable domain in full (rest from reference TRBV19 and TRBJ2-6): DGGITQSPKYLFRKEGQNVTLSCEQNLNHDAMYWYRQDPGQGLRLIYYSQIVNDFQKGDIAEGYSVSREKKESFPLTVTSAQKNPTAFYLCASSIDQGSGANVLTFGAGSRLTVL.

This CDR3 is CAWSEGQTNQPQHF. CDR3 sequence (DNA): TGTGCCTGGAGCGAGGGACAGACAAATCAGCCCCAGCATTTT. The J gene is TRBJ1-5, the V gene TRBV30; TRBD1 matches at 7 bases. V gave up 3 bases and J gave up 4 bases; unmatched junction bases: 6. Germline CDR1 is GTSNPN and CDR2 is SVGIG (reference sequence). The CDR3 extends over 14 amino acids.

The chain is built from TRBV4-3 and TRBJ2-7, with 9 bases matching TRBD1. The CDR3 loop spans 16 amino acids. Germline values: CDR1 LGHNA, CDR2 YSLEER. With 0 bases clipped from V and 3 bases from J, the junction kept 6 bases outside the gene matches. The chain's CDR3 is CASSQDRGTGFYEQYF. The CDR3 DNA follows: TGCGCCAGCAGCCAAGATAGGGGGACAGGGTTCTACGAGCAGTACTTC.

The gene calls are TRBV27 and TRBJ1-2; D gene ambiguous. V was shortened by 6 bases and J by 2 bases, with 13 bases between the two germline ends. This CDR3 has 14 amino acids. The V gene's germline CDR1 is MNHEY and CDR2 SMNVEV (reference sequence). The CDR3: CASSLRADNYGYTF. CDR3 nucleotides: TGTGCCAGCAGCTTGAGGGCAGACAACTATGGCTACACCTTC.

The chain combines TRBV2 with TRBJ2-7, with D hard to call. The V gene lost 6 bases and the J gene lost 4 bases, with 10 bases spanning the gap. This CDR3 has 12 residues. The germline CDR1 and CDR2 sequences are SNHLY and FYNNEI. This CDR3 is CASSPVAYEQYF. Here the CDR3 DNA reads TGTGCCAGCAGCCCCGTGGCATACGAGCAGTACTTC.

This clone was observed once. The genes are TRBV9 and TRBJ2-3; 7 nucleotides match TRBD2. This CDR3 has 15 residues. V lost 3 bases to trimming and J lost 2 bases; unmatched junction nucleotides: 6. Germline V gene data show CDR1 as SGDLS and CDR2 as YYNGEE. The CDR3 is CASSASGTNTDTQYF. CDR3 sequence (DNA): TGTGCCAGCAGCGCATCCGGGACTAACACAGATACGCAGTATTTT.

CDR3 sequence: CASSEWGDREVFGNTIYF. In DNA, the CDR3 is TGTGCCAGCAGTGAATGGGGGGACAGGGAAGTTTTTGGAAACACCATATATTTT. This chain joins TRBV25-1 and TRBJ1-3, with 9 nucleotides matching TRBD1. Germline V gene data show CDR1 as MGHDK and CDR2 as SYGVNS. There are 18 residues in the CDR3. After removal of 1 base from V and 3 bases from J, the junction contained 10 bases not matched to a gene.

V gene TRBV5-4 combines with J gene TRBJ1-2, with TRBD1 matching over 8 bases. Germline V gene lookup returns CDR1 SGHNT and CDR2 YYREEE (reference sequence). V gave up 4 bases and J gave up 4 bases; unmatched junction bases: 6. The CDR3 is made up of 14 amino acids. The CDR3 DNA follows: TGTGCCAGCAGCCGGACAGGGAGATTCTATGGCTACACCTTC. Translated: CASSRTGRFYGYTF. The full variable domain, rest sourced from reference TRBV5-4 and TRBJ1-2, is ETGVTQSPTHLIKTRGQQVTLRCSSQSGHNTVSWYQQALGQGPQFIFQYYREEENGRGNFPPRFSGLQFPNYSSELNVNALELDDSALYLCASSRTGRFYGYTFGSGTRLTVV.

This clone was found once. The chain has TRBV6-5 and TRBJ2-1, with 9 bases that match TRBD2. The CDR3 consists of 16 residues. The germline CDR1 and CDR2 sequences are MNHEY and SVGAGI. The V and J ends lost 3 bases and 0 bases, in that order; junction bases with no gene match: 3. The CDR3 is CASSYKTSGSYNEQFF. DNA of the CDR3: TGTGCCAGCAGTTATAAGACTAGCGGCTCCTACAATGAGCAGTTCTTC.

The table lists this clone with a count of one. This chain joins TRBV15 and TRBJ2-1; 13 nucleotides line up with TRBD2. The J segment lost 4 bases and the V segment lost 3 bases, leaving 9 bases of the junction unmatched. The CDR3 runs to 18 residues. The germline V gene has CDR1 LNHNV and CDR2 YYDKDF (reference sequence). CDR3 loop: CATSRTSGRFHYYNEQFF. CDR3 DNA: TGTGCCACCAGCAGGACTAGCGGGAGGTTCCATTATTACAATGAGCAGTTCTTC.

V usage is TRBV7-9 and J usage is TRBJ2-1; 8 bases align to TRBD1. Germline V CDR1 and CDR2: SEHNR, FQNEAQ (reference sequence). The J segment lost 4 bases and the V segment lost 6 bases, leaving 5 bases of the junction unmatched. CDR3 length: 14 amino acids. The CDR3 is CASSRTGPYNEQFF. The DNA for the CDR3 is TGTGCCAGCAGTCGGACAGGGCCGTACAATGAGCAGTTCTTC.

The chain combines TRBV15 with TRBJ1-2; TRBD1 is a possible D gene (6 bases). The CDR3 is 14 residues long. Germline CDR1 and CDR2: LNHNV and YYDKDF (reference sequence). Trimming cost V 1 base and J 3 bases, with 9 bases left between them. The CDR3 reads CATSRVKGDYGYTF. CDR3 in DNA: TGTGCCACCAGCAGAGTTAAGGGGGACTATGGCTACACCTTC.

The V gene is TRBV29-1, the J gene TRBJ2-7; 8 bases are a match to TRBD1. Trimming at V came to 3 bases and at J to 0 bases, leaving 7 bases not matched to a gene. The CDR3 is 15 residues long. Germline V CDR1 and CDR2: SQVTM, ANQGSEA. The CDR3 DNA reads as TGCAGCGTTGAGCTCCGGGACAGGAGCTCCTACGAGCAGTACTTC. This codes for CSVELRDRSSYEQYF.

The CDR3 DNA reads TGTGCCAGCGATCATTGGACTTTTGGAAACACCATATATTTT. Its translation: CASDHWTFGNTIYF. The chain links TRBV25-1 to TRBJ1-3; D gene ambiguous. Trimming stripped 8 bases from V and 3 bases from J, with 14 bases between. CDR3 length: 14 residues. Germline V lookup: CDR1 MGHDK, CDR2 SYGVNS.

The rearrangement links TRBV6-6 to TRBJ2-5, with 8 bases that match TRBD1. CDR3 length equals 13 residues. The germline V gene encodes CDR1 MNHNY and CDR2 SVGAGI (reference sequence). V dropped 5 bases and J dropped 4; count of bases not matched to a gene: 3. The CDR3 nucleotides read TGTGCCAGCAGTCCCGACAGGGGAGAGACCCAGTACTTC. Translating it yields CASSPDRGETQYF.

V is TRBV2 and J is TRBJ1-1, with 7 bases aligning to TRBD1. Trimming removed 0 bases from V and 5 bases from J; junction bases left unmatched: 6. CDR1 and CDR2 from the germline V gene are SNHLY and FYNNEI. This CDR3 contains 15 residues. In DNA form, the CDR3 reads TGTGCCAGCAGTGAAGCCTTTTCCAGGGGGACTGAAGCTTTCTTT. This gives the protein CASSEAFSRGTEAFF.

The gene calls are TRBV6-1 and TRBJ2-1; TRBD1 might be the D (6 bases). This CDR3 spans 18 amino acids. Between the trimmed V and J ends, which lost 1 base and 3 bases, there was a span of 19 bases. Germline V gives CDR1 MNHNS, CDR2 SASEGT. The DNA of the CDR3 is TGTGCCAGCAGTGAAGGGTCGTCAGGGGCCCTCCTCTACAATGAGCAGTTCTTC. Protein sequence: CASSEGSSGALLYNEQFF.

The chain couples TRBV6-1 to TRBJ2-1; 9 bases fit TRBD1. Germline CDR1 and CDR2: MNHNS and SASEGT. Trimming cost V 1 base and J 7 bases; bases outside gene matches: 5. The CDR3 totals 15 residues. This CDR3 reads CASSEGTGVSNEQFF. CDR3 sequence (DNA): TGTGCCAGCAGTGAAGGGACAGGGGTTTCGAATGAGCAGTTCTTC.

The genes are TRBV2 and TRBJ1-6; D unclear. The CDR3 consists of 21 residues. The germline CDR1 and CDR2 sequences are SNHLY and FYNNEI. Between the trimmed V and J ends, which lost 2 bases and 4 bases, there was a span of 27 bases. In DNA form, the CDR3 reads TGTGCCAGCAGTGAACCGGGCGGTTCGGGGTCATTGGCAGAATATAATTCACCCCTCCACTTT. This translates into CASSEPGGSGSLAEYNSPLHF.

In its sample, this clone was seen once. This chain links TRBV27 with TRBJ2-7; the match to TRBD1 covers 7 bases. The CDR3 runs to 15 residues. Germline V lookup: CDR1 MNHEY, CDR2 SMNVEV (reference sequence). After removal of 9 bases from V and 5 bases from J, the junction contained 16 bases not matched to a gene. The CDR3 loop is CASASLQGSLHEQYF. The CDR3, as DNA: TGTGCCAGTGCTTCATTACAGGGGTCCCTCCACGAGCAGTACTTC.